The 13 T cell receptor beta chains given below trace back to one sample, sequenced in a study of neurological immune-mediated disorders. TCRdb reprocessed the 5' RACE reads via MiXCR and lists one record per CDR3 protein. This repertoire shows approximately 80,000 distinct CDR3 sequences, more than 5% found once; its top ten account for roughly 7.9%. Time point denoted: longitudinal time-point 2. The sample comprised PBMCs. The receptors come from a woman between 55 and 75 years old with multiple sclerosis.

This clonotype was detected many times. The chain recombines TRBV9 with TRBJ2-7, with 7 bases matching TRBD1. This CDR3 region has 14 residues. Looked up from germline, CDR1 is SGDLS and CDR2 is YYNGEE. J was trimmed by 2 bases and V by 7 bases; bases with no gene match: 9. CDR3 DNA: TGTGCCAGCTCGCGTGGGACAGAAGCCTACGAGCAGTACTTC. As protein: CASSRGTEAYEQYF.

This clonotype was observed at least ten times. Here the CDR3 reads CASSLRNRVRTEAFF. The CDR3 region has the DNA TGTGCCAGCAGTTTACGTAACAGGGTGAGGACTGAAGCTTTCTTT. This chain connects TRBV12-3 or TRBV12-4 to TRBJ1-1, with D tentatively TRBD1 (6 bases). This CDR3 is built from 15 residues. V lost 2 bases and J lost 5, with 15 bases in between.

This clonotype was seen many times. V is TRBV12-3 or TRBV12-4 and J is TRBJ2-3; 8 bases line up with TRBD1. J gave up 1 base and V 8 bases, and 2 bases lay outside the gene matches. This CDR3 contains 13 residues. In DNA, the CDR3 is TGTGCCAGCGCGGACAGGGGCACAGATACGCAGTATTTT. Its protein is CASADRGTDTQYF.

This clonotype was picked up many times. The chain uses TRBV5-6 and TRBJ2-3; a possible D gene is TRBD1 (6 bases). Germline assignment: CDR1 SGHDT and CDR2 YYEEEE. The V and J ends lost 2 bases and 5 bases respectively, with 12 bases between them. This CDR3 is built from 14 residues. In DNA, the CDR3 is TGTGCCAGCAGCTTTTGGGGGCGCGAAGATACGCAGTATTTT. As protein: CASSFWGREDTQYF.

There are many counts of this clonotype. This chain connects TRBV9 to TRBJ1-2; D ambiguous. CDR1 is SGDLS, CDR2 YYNGEE, per germline. The CDR3 is 10 residues long. V gave up 3 bases and J gave up 7 bases, with 4 bases separating them. The DNA for the CDR3 is TGTGCCAGCAGCGGGGGTGGCTACACCTTC. This translates into CASSGGGYTF.

Note on this clonotype: This could be a read error, since a much larger clone is one nucleotide away. The chain couples TRBV9 to TRBJ2-7; 11 bases are a match to TRBD1. Germline CDR1 reads SGDLS; CDR2 reads YYNGEE. Trimming cost V 4 bases and J 5 bases; bases outside gene matches: 14. The CDR3 runs to 17 residues. The CDR3 here is CASSPRFRTGGANEQYF. For the CDR3, the DNA is TGTGCCAGCAGCCCCCGTTTTAGGACAGGGGGCGCCAACGAGCAGTACTTC.

This clonotype has a single count. The J gene is TRBJ1-1, the V gene TRBV12-5; 8 nucleotides match TRBD1. The germline V gene has CDR1 LGHNT and CDR2 FRNRAP. The V gene end was trimmed by 1 base and the J gene end by 5 bases; junction bases not matched to a gene: 3. CDR3 size: 14 residues. The CDR3 sequence is CASGLGQGSTEAFF. The CDR3 DNA reads as TGTGCTAGTGGTTTGGGACAGGGGAGTACTGAAGCTTTCTTT. The full variable domain, its missing parts supplied by reference TRBV12-5 and TRBJ1-1, is DARVTQTPRHKVTEMGQEVTMRCQPILGHNTVFWYRQTMMQGLELLAYFRNRAPLDDSGMPKDRFSAEMPDATLATLKIQPSEPRDSAVYFCASGLGQGSTEAFFGQGTRLTVV.

The rearrangement links TRBV5-1 to TRBJ2-5; no reliable D call. This CDR3 comprises 16 residues. Trimming stripped 7 bases from V and 7 bases from J, with 26 bases between. Germline V gene lookup returns CDR1 SGHRS and CDR2 YFSETQ. The CDR3 reads CASSKDPPLVSGTQYF. CDR3 coding DNA: TGCGCCAGCTCGAAGGACCCTCCTCTCGTATCGGGGACCCAGTACTTC.

This clonotype has a count of ten or more. The chain has TRBV29-1 and TRBJ2-4; 7 bases line up with TRBD2. The CDR3 loop spans 12 amino acids. CDR1 SQVTM and CDR2 ANQGSEA come from the germline V gene. After removal of 4 bases from V and 6 bases from J, the junction contained 3 bases not matched to a gene. The CDR3 spells CSVVGEGNIQYF. For the CDR3, the DNA is TGCAGCGTTGTGGGGGAGGGAAACATTCAGTACTTC.

The chain has TRBV7-9 and TRBJ1-2; the match to TRBD1 covers 10 bases. This CDR3 has 14 amino acids. Germline CDR1 reads SEHNR; CDR2 reads FQNEAQ (reference sequence). V dropped 5 bases and J dropped 7; count of bases not matched to a gene: 7. The CDR3 DNA sequence: TGTGCCAGCAGCAGCGACAGGGGGCAGGGTGGCTACACCTTC. Translating it yields CASSSDRGQGGYTF.

The chain uses TRBV14 and TRBJ1-1; tentative D call: TRBD1 (5 bases). The CDR3 length is 14 residues. Trimming removed 0 bases from V and 9 bases from J, with 14 bases in between. Germline CDR1 and CDR2: SGHDN and FVKESK. CDR3 sequence reads: CASSQDLRQQKAFF. CDR3 bases: TGTGCCAGCAGCCAAGATCTTCGACAGCAGAAAGCTTTCTTT.

The chain couples TRBV12-3 or TRBV12-4 to TRBJ1-1, with TRBD1 identical over 8 bases. V shed 5 bases and J 2 bases; nucleotides not matched to a gene: 10. The CDR3 is made up of 16 amino acids. The CDR3 region is CASSQLGGQANTEAFF. In DNA form, the CDR3 reads TGTGCCAGCAGTCAACTGGGGGGACAGGCTAACACTGAAGCTTTCTTT.

This clonotype was observed many times. This CDR3 is CASSLGTTTNEKLFF. The DNA for the CDR3 is TGCGCCAGCAGCTTGGGGACAACAACTAATGAAAAACTGTTTTTT. The V gene is TRBV5-1, the J gene TRBJ1-4; D possibly corresponds to TRBD1 (5 bases). This CDR3 has 15 amino acids. Trimming left V 0 bases short and J 0 bases short, with 6 bases between. Germline V gene data show CDR1 as SGHRS and CDR2 as YFSETQ.